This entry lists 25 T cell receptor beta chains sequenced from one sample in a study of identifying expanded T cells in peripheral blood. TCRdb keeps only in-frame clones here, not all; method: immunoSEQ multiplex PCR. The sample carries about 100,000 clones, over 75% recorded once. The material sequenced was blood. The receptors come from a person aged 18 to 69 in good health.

The chain's CDR3 is CASSRDLADTQYF. As DNA, the CDR3 is TGCGCCAGCAGCCGGGACCTAGCGGATACGCAGTATTTT. J is TRBJ2-3 and V is TRBV4-1, with D possibly being TRBD2 (6 bases). The CDR3 covers 13 residues. Germline loops: CDR1 MGHRA, CDR2 YSYEKL. V was shortened by 4 bases and J by 6 bases, with 11 bases between the two germline ends.

CDR3: CASTPGGRMGEKLFF. Written as DNA, the CDR3 is TGTGCCAGTACCCCAGGGGGCAGGATGGGTGAAAAACTGTTTTTT. The J gene is TRBJ1-4, the V gene TRBV19, with 8 bases fitting TRBD1. CDR3 size: 15 residues. V shed 7 bases, J shed 7 bases, and the junction held 11 bases outside the gene matches. The V gene's germline CDR1 is LNHDA and CDR2 SQIVND (reference sequence).

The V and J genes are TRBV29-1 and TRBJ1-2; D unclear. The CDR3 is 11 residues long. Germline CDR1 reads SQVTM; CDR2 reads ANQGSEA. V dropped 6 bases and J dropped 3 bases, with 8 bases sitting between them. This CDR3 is CSVRPDYGYTF. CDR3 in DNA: TGCAGCGTCCGTCCAGACTATGGCTACACCTTC.

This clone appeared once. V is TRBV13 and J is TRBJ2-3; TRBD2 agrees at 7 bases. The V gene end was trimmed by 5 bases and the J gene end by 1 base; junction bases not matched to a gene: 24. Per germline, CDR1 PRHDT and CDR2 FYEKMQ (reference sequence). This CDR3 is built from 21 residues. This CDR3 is CASSPRDGDSGRAFGTDTQYF. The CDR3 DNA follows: TGTGCCAGCAGCCCCCGGGACGGGGACTCTGGGAGGGCATTTGGCACAGATACGCAGTATTTT.

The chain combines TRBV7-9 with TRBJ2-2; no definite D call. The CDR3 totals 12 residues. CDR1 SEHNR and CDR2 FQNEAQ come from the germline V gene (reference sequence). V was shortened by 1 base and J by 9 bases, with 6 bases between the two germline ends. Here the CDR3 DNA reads TGTGCCAGCAGCTTAGGGGGAAGGGAGCTGTTTTTT. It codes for CASSLGGRELFF.

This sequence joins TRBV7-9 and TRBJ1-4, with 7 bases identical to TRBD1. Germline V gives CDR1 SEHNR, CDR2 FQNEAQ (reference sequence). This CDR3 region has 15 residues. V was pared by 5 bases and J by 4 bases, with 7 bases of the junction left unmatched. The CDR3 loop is CASSPWTGHNEKLFF. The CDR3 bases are TGTGCCAGCAGCCCTTGGACAGGACATAATGAAAAACTGTTTTTT.

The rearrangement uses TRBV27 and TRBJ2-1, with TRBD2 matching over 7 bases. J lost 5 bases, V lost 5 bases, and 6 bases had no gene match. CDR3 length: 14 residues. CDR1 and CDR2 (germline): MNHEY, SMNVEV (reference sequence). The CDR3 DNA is TGTGCCAGCAGTACTAGCGCGAGGGACAATGAGCAGTTCTTC. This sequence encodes CASSTSARDNEQFF.

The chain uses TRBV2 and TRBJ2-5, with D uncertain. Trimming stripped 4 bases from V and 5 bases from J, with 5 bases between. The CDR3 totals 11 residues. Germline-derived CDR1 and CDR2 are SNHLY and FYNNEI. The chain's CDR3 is CASSVKETQYF. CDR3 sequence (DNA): TGTGCCAGCAGTGTTAAGGAGACCCAGTACTTC. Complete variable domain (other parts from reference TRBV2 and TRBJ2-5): EPEVTQTPSHQVTQMGQEVILRCVPISNHLYFYWYRQILGQKVEFLVSFYNNEISEKSEIFDDQFSVERPDGSNFTLKIRSTKLEDSAMYFCASSVKETQYFGPGTRLLVL.

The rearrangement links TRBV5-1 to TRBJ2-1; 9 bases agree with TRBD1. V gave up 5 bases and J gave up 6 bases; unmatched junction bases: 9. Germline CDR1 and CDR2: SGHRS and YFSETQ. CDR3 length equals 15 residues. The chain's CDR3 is CASRDGTGISNEQFF. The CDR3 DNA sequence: TGCGCCAGCAGGGACGGGACAGGGATTTCCAATGAGCAGTTCTTC.

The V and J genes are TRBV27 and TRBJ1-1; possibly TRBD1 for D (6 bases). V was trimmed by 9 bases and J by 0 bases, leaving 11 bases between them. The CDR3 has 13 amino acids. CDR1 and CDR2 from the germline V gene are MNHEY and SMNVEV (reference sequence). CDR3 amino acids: CASWTAMNTEAFF. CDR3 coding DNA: TGTGCCAGTTGGACAGCTATGAACACTGAAGCTTTCTTT.

CDR3 in amino acids: CASHPQGGDNEQFF. The DNA of the CDR3 is TGTGCCAGCCACCCACAGGGAGGTGACAATGAGCAGTTCTTC. V usage is TRBV19 and J usage is TRBJ2-1; D may be TRBD1 or TRBD2 (6 bases each). CDR1 is LNHDA, CDR2 SQIVND, per germline (reference sequence). The CDR3 totals 14 residues. V was cut by 9 bases and J by 5 bases, with 17 bases left in between.

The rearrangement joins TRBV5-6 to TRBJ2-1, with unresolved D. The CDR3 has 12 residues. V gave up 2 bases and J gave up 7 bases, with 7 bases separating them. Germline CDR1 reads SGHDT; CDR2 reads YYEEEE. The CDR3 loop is CASSLQRNEQFF. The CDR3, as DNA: TGTGCCAGCAGCTTACAAAGAAATGAGCAGTTCTTC.

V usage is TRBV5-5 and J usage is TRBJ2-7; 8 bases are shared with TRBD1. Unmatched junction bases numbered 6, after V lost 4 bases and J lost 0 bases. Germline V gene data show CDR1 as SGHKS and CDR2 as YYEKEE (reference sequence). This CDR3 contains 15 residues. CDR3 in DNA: TGTGCCAGCAGCCGAACAGGGGGTAACTCCTACGAGCAGTACTTC. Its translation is CASSRTGGNSYEQYF.

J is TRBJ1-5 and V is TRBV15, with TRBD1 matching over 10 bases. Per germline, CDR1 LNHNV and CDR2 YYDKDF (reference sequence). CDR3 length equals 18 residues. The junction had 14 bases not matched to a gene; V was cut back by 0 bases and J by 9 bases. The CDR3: CATSRDNAGQGVFRPQHF. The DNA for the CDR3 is TGTGCCACCAGCAGAGATAATGCAGGACAGGGGGTTTTTAGGCCCCAGCATTTT.

The CDR3 nucleotides are TGTGCCAGCAGCTTAGGCTGGCGGGGTGAAGCTTTCTTT. This codes for CASSLGWRGEAFF. The rearrangement uses TRBV11-1 and TRBJ1-1, with D unclear. CDR3 length: 13 residues. Per germline, CDR1 SGHAT and CDR2 FQDESV (reference sequence). With 1 base removed from V and 7 bases from J, the gap between germline ends came to 10 bases.

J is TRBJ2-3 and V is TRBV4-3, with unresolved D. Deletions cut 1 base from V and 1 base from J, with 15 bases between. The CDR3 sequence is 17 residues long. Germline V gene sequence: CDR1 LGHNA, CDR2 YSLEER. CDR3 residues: CASSQAVNRLGTDTQYF. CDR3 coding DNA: TGCGCCAGCAGCCAAGCAGTAAATAGATTGGGCACAGATACGCAGTATTTT.

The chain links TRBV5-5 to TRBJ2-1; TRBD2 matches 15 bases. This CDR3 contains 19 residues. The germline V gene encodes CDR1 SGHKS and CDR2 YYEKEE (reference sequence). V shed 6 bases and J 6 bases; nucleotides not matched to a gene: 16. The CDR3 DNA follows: TGTGCCAGCACCCTACTCTATGGCAGGACTAGCGGGGGGGCCAATGAGCAGTTCTTC. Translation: CASTLLYGRTSGGANEQFF.

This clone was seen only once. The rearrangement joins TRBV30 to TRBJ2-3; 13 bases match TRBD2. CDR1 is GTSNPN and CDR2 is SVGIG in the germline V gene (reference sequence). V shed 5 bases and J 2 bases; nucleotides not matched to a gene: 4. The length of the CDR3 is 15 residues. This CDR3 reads CAWDGLAGDTDTQYF. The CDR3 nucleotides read TGTGCCTGGGACGGACTAGCGGGGGACACAGATACGCAGTATTTT.

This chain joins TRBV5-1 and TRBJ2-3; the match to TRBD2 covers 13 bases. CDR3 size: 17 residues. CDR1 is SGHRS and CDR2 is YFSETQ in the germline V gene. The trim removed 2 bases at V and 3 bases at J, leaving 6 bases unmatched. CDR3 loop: CASSLGTSGVGTDTQYF. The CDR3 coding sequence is TGCGCCAGCAGCTTAGGGACTAGCGGGGTTGGTACAGATACGCAGTATTTT. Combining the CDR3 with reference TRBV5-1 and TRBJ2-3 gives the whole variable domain KAGVTQTPRYLIKTRGQQVTLSCSPISGHRSVSWYQQTPGQGLQFLFEYFSETQRNKGNFPGRFSGRQFSNSRSEMNVSTLELGDSALYLCASSLGTSGVGTDTQYFGPGTRLTVL.

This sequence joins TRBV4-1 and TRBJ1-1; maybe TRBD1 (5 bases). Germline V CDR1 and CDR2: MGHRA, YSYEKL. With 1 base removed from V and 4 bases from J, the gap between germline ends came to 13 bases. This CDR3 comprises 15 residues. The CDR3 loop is CASSQGPGDRTEAFF. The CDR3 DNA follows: TGCGCCAGCAGCCAAGGTCCGGGGGATCGCACTGAAGCTTTCTTT.

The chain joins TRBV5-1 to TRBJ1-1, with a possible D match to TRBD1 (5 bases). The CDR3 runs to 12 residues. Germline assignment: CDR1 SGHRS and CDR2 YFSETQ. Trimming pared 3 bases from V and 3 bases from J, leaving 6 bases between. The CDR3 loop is CASSSGDTEAFF. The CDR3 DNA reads TGCGCCAGCAGCTCGGGGGACACTGAAGCTTTCTTT.

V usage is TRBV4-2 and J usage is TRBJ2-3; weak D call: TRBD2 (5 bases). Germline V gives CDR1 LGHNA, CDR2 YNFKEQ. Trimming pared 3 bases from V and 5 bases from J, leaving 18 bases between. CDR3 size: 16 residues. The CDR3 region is CASSQEELVLVDTQYF. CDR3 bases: TGTGCCAGCAGCCAGGAAGAACTAGTTCTGGTAGATACGCAGTATTTT.

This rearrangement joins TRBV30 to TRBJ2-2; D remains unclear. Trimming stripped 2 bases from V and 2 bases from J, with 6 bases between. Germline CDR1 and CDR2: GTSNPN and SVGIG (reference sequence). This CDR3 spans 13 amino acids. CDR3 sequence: CAWSTRNTGELFF. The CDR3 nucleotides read TGTGCCTGGAGTACGCGAAACACCGGGGAGCTGTTTTTT. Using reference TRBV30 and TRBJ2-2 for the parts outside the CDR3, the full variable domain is SQTIHQWPATLVQPVGSPLSLECTVEGTSNPNLYWYRQAAGRGLQLLFYSVGIGQISSEVPQNLSASRPQDRQFILSSKKLLLSDSGFYLCAWSTRNTGELFFGEGSRLTVL.

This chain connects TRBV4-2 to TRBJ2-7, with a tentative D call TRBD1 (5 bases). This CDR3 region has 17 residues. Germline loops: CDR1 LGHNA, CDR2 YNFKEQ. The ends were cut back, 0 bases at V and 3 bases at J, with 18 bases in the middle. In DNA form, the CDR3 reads TGTGCCAGCAGCCAAGAGCTCCTGACAGTAGGGGACTACGAGCAGTACTTC. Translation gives CASSQELLTVGDYEQYF.

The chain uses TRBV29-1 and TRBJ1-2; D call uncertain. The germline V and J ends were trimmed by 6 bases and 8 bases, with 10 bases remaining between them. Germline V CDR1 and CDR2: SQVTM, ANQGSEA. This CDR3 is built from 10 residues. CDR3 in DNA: TGCAGCGTCCGACACGGCGGCTACACCTTC. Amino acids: CSVRHGGYTF.